The subject of this entry is one T cell receptor beta chain. It was across several immunoSEQ plates that each subset's genomic DNA was evenly split. Here immunoSEQ multiplex PCR was the method, and the copy in TCRdb shows in-frame clones only, minus some. This repertoire shows about 610,000 clones, about 96% found once; its top ten account for roughly 0.1%. This entry belongs to a study of shared clonotypes between healthy human individuals. The wider study: Plates per donor: three CD4 naive, three CD4 memory, two CD8 naive, one CD8 memory.

There are 15 residues in the CDR3. The V end lost 3 bases, the J end lost 7 bases, and 16 bases lay between the germline ends. From germline, CDR1 is SGHTA and CDR2 FQGNSA. Naive CD8 cells comprised CD45RO-negative, CCR7-positively selected cells, excluding terminally differentiated effector memory CD45RA+ cells. This receptor was taken from a woman aged 25 to 45 in good health. Sequencing was performed on naive CD8+ T cells sorted from blood. V usage is TRBV7-2 and J usage is TRBJ1-5; perhaps TRBD1 as D (6 bases). The DNA for the CDR3 is TGTGCCAGCAGCTTTGGTCGTGGGGGCTCCCAGCCCCAGCATTTT. Amino acids: CASSFGRGGSQPQHF.